This T cell receptor beta chain appears in the sequencing data of a study of cytomegalovirus exposure and HLA in healthy donors. Some clones are missing from TCRdb's copy, which holds only in-frame ones; the method was immunoSEQ multiplex PCR. Here the sample spans 90,000 to 150,000 clones, more than 75% being singletons. Study results and limitations: TCR sequences were mostly rare, though some public TCRs occurred in many donors. According to the study, 160 or so TCR beta chains were cytomegalovirus-associated.

As regards this clone: Its target is unknown.

This CDR3 is built from 19 residues. Germline values: CDR1 MNHEY, CDR2 SMNVEV (reference sequence). The J segment lost 4 bases and the V segment lost 3 bases, leaving 10 bases of the junction unmatched. What was sequenced was PBMCs. This rearrangement joins TRBV27 to TRBJ2-1; 15 positions match TRBD2. This TCR was recovered from a woman younger than 45 in good health and CMV-seronegative. The CDR3, as DNA: TGTGCCAGCAGTTTCTCGGGACTAGCGGGGGGCGTATCTTACAATGAGCAGTTCTTC. The encoded protein is CASSFSGLAGGVSYNEQFF.